The present T cell receptor beta chain was sequenced within a study of beta chain features in type 1 diabetes (dated by TCRdb to the late 2010s). Study-wide context: No differences in mean age, gender distribution, total cell number or subset yield were found between patients and healthy donors. A total of about 110 million sorted cells were examined across all samples, and the number of cells per subset was strongly correlated with RNA yield. Naive and central memory subsets were obtained from all 30 or so donors, but regulatory and stem cell-like memory subsets were isolated from only 8 patients and about 8 healthy donors. The study compared the TCRB repertoires of sorted circulating CD4+ T cell subsets in recently diagnosed type 1 diabetes patients with those in matched healthy donors.

From each donor, a single peripheral blood sample of approximately 110 mL on average was drawn into heparinised tubes. Naive, central memory, regulatory and stem cell-like memory CD4+ T cells were sorted on a BD FACSAria II using a panel including CD45RO, CCR7, CD25, CD127, CD95 and CD27. Purity was above 95% for every sorted population. PBMCs were isolated right away by Lymphoprep density gradient centrifugation and were stained directly, without culture. Samples were stained and sorted in pairs, with one healthy donor and one patient per experiment, so that batch effects were minimized. All of the isolated RNA was reverse transcribed with the High Capacity cDNA Reverse Transcription Kit, so expressed TCRB transcripts were sequenced. Naive, central memory and regulatory T cell samples underwent deep immunoSEQ sequencing, averaging about 3.57 million total reads per sample. After sorted cells were lysed in RLT buffer, RNA was extracted with DNase-treated RNeasy Micro or Mini kits, with the choice depending on cell number. Each cell subset was processed on its own to prevent cross-contamination, while patient and healthy donor samples were processed together. The immunoSEQ multiplex PCR was used to amplify TCRB sequences from cDNA, yielding 87-bp fragments that span the CDR3 region. Sequencing of the amplicons was performed on the Illumina HiSeq platform. From the authors' description of their analysis: Synthetic template baselines were used to correct PCR bias computationally, reads within Hamming distance 2 were collapsed, and singletons that could not be merged were discarded. Reads were aligned to IMGT to assign V, D and J genes, CDR3 length, and insertions or deletions at six rearrangement sites. Within each subset, clonotype counts were normalized to sorted cell number, after which true diversity and Gini coefficients were computed with the tcR R package. The overlap coefficient, calculated on TCRB nucleotide sequences, was used to quantify repertoire sharing. As a proxy for the pre-selection repertoire, out-of-frame TCRB sequences from naive cells were analyzed. This immuneACCESS table, as held by TCRdb, lists in-frame sequences with V and J called but not all clones. Of the missing ones, under half trace to an unresolved V gene in checked studies; the others have no known cause. The DNA was the basis for D and trimming; V, J and clone size are from that table. For this sample the table gives 350,000 to 450,000 clones, of which around 14% were detected only once. 0.035% to 0.045% of the sample goes to the ten largest clones.

Based on the germline V gene (reference sequence), the CDR1 and CDR2 sequences are LNHNV and YYDKDF. Trimming removed 5 bases from V and 4 bases from J; the gene matches leave 11 bases unexplained. The CDR3 sequence holds 16 residues, the cysteine and phenylalanine included. The CDR3 DNA has 48 bases and is translated from base 1. Comments on this clone: The clone's antigen remains unknown. Base-call qualities are not available, and no considerably larger clone is one nucleotide away.

The full study reports these points: In all four CD4+ subsets, TCRB CDR3 length was moderately but significantly shorter in type 1 diabetes patients. At VDJ recombination sites, type 1 diabetes patients had fewer insertions and more deleted nucleotides, which implies abnormalities in thymic rearrangement. PCR may preferentially amplify shorter templates, but because patient and control samples were amplified and corrected together, any resulting skew would affect both groups equally. Because cDNA was sequenced instead of genomic DNA, highly expressing activated cells could be over-represented, though the groups showed no difference in activation or CD3 levels. The naive, central memory and regulatory TCRB repertoires appeared to resemble one another more closely among patients than among healthy donors. HLA sub-analyses involved small numbers of individuals, so any influence of HLA type on TCRB rearrangement remained unresolved.

The sequence came from a young man in good health. Source material: naive CD4+ T cells from blood. The cell subset or site label here, explained by the study, means: true naive CD4+ T cells. Recombination connected TRBV15 to TRBJ2-1; 7 nucleotides in the junction match TRBD2. The DNA reads as follows: TGTGCCACCAGCCCCAATCGGGGGGTGAGATACAATGAGCAGTTCTTC. Its protein is CATSPNRGVRYNEQFF.